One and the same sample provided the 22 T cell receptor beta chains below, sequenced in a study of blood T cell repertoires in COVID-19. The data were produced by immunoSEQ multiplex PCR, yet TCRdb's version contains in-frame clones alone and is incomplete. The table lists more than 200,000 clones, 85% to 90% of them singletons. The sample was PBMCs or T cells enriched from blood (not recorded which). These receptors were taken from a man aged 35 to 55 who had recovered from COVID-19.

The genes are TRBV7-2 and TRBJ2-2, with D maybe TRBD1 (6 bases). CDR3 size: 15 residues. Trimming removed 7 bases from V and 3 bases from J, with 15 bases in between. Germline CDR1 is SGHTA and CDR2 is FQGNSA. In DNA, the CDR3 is TGTGCCAGCAACCTATGGGGGCCAGACACCGGGGAGCTGTTTTTT. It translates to CASNLWGPDTGELFF.

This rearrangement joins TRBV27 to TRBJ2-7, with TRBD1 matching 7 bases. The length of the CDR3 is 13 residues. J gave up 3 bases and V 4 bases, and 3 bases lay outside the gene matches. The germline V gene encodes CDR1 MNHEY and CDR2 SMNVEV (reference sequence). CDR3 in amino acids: CASSWGQSYEQYF. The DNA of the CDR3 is TGTGCCAGCAGTTGGGGACAGAGCTACGAGCAGTACTTC.

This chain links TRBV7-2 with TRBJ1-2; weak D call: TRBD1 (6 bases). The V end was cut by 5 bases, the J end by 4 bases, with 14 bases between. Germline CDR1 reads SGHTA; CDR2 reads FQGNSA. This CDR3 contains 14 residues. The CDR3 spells CASSLRTEAYGYTF. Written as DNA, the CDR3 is TGTGCCAGCAGCCTCCGGACAGAAGCCTATGGCTACACCTTC.

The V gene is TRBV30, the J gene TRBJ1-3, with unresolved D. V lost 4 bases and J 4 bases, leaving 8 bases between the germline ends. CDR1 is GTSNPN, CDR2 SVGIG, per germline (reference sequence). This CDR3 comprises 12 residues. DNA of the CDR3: TGTGCCTGGAACTGGGCCGGAAACACCATATATTTT. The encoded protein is CAWNWAGNTIYF.

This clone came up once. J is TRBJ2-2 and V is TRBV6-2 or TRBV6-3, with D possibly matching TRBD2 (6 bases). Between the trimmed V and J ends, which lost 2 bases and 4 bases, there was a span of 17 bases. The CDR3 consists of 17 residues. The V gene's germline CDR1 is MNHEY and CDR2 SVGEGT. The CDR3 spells CASSYHLTRAGTGELFF. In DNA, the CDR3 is TGTGCCAGCAGTTACCACCTGACTAGGGCGGGCACCGGGGAGCTGTTTTTT.

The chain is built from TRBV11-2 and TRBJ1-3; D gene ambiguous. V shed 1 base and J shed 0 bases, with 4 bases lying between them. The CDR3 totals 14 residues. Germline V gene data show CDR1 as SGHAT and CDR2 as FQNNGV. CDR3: CASSLAGSGNTIYF. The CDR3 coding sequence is TGTGCCAGCAGCTTAGCGGGCTCTGGAAACACCATATATTTT.

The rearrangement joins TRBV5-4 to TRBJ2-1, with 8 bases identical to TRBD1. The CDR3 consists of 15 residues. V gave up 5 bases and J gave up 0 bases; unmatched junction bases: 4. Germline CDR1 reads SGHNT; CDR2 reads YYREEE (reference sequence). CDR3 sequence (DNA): TGTGCCAGCAGACCGGACAGGGCCTCCTACAATGAGCAGTTCTTC. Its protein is CASRPDRASYNEQFF.

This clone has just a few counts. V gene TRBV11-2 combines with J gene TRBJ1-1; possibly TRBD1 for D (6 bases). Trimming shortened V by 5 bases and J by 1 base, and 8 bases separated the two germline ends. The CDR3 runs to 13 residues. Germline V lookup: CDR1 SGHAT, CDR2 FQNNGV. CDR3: CASSVDRNTEAFF. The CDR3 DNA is TGTGCCAGCAGCGTGGACAGGAACACTGAAGCTTTCTTT.

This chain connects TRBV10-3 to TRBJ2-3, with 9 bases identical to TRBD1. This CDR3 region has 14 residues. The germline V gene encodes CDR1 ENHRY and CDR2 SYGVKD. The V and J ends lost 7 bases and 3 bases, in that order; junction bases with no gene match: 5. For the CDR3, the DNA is TGTGCCATCACCAGGACAGGGGAAACAGATACGCAGTATTTT. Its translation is CAITRTGETDTQYF.

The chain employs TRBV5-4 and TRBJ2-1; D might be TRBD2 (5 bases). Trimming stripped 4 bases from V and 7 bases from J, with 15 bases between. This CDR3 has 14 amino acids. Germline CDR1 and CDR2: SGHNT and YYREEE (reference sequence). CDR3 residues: CASSPRTAENEQFF. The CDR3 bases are TGTGCCAGCAGCCCCCGGACTGCCGAGAATGAGCAGTTCTTC. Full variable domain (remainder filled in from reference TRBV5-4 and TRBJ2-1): ETGVTQSPTHLIKTRGQQVTLRCSSQSGHNTVSWYQQALGQGPQFIFQYYREEENGRGNFPPRFSGLQFPNYSSELNVNALELDDSALYLCASSPRTAENEQFFGPGTRLTVL.

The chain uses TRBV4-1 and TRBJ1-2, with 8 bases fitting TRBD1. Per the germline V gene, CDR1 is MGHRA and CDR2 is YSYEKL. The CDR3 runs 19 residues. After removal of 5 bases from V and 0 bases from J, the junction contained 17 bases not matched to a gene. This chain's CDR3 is CASSDPRGRGNPSNYGYTF. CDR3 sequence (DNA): TGCGCCAGCAGCGACCCCAGGGGGCGCGGGAACCCCTCTAACTATGGCTACACCTTC.

DNA of the CDR3: TGCAGCGTTAAGACTAGCGGGAGCTCCTACGAGCAGTACTTC. This codes for CSVKTSGSSYEQYF. This chain links TRBV29-1 with TRBJ2-7; the match to TRBD2 covers 12 bases. V trimming: 5 bases; J trimming: 0 bases; junction bases outside the gene matches: 2. The CDR3 loop spans 14 amino acids. Germline CDR1 and CDR2: SQVTM and ANQGSEA.

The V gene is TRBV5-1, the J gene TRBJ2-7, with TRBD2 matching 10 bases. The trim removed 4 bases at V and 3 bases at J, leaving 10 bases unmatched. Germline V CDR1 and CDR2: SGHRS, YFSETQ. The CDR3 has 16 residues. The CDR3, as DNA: TGCGCCAGCAGCCAGAACCCGGGACTAGCGATCTACGAGCAGTACTTC. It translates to CASSQNPGLAIYEQYF.

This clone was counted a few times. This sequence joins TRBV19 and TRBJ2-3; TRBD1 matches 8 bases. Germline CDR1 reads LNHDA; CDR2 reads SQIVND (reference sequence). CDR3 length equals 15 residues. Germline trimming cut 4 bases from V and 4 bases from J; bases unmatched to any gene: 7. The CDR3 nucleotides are TGTGCCAGTAGTACCCCAGGGGGCGCAGCAGATACGCAGTATTTT. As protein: CASSTPGGAADTQYF.

Written as DNA, the CDR3 is TGTGCCAGCAGTTATAATCAGGGGGCGCGCTCTGAAGCTTTCTTT. Translation gives CASSYNQGARSEAFF. The rearrangement uses TRBV7-2 and TRBJ1-1, with TRBD1 matching over 8 bases. This CDR3 is built from 15 residues. V shed 6 bases and J 6 bases; nucleotides not matched to a gene: 12. The germline CDR1 and CDR2 sequences are SGHTA and FQGNSA. Filled out from reference TRBV7-2 and TRBJ1-1, the complete variable domain reads GAGVSQSPSNKVTEKGKDVELRCDPISGHTALYWYRQSLGQGLEFLIYFQGNSAPDKSGLPSDRFSAERTGGSVSTLTIQRTQQEDSAVYLCASSYNQGARSEAFFGQGTRLTVV.

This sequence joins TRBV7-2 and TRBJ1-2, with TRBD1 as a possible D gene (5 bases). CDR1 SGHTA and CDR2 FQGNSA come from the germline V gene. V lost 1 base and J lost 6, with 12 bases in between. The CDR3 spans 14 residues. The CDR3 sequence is CASSLGAGSDGYTF. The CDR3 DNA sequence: TGTGCCAGCAGCTTAGGGGCAGGGTCGGATGGCTACACCTTC.

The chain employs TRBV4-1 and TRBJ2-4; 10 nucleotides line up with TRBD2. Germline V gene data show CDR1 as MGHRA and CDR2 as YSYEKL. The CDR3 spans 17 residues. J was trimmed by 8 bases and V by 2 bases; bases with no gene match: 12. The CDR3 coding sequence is TGCGCCAGCAGCCAATCTAGCGGGGGTGAAACTGGGTACATTCAGTACTTC. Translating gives CASSQSSGGETGYIQYF.

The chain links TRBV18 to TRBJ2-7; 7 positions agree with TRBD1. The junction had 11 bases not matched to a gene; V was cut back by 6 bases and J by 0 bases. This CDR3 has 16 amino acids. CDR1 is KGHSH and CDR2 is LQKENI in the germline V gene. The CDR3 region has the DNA TGTGCCAGCTCGCACCCGTCCGGGACAGACTCCTACGAGCAGTACTTC. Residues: CASSHPSGTDSYEQYF.

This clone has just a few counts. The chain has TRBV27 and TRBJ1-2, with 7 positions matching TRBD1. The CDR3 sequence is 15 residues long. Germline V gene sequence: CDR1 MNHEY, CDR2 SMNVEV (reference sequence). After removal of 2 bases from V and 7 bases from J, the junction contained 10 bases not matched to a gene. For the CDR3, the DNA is TGTGCCAGCAGTTTAGCGATACAGGGGTTTGGTGGCTACACCTTC. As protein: CASSLAIQGFGGYTF.

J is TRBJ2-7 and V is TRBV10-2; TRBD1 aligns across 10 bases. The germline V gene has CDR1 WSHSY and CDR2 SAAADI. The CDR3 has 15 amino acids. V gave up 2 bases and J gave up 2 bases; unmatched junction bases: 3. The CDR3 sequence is CASSENGQGAYEQYF. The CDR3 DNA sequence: TGCGCCAGCAGTGAGAATGGACAGGGGGCCTACGAGCAGTACTTC.

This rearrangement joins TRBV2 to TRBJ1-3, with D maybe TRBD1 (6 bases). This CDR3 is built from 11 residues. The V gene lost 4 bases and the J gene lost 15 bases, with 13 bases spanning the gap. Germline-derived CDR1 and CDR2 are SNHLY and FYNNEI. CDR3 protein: CASSGGGVRYF. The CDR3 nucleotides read TGTGCCAGCAGTGGAGGGGGGGTTAGATATTTT.

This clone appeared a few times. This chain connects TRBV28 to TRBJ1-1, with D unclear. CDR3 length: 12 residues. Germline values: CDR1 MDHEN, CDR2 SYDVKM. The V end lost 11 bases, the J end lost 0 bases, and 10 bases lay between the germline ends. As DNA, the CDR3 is TGTGCCTGCGCCCCCCTGAACACTGAAGCTTTCTTT. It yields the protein CACAPLNTEAFF.